This T cell receptor beta chain was captured by sequencing in a study of blood T cell repertoires in COVID-19. The overall study: Nucleic acid was either cDNA or gDNA, and it came from T cells, B-cell-depleted T cells, or PBMCs.

CDR3 length equals 15 residues. The V and J ends lost 2 bases and 0 bases respectively, with 12 bases between them. Germline V CDR1 and CDR2: SGDLS, YYNGEE. It was during active infection that Seattle patients were enrolled and then longitudinally followed. Assay used: immunoSEQ multiplex PCR; TCRdb lists only in-frame clones, some missing. The sample has approximately 170,000 clones, under 95% seen once. The chain carries TRBV9 and TRBJ2-7; D unclear. The sequencing sample was made of peripheral blood. The receptor's source is a man between 18 and 35 years old with COVID-19, enrolled during active disease. Here the CDR3 DNA reads TGTGCCAGCAGCGTTAGCCCCTTCTCCTCCTACGAGCAGTACTTC. Its translation is CASSVSPFSSYEQYF.